The 4 T cell receptor beta chains listed next were all sequenced from one sample in a study of T cell responses to AZD1222 COVID-19 vaccine. The data were produced by immunoSEQ multiplex PCR, yet TCRdb's version contains in-frame clones alone and is incomplete. Of some 95,000 clones detected, 86% appear once; the ten largest clones hold 6.3%. The input for sequencing was peripheral blood, taken on day 0 of AZD1222 vaccination. The receptors originated from an adult in good health.

The rearrangement links TRBV28 to TRBJ2-7; D may be TRBD1 (6 bases). Trimming stripped 3 bases from V and 3 bases from J, with 15 bases between. There are 15 residues in the CDR3. The germline V gene has CDR1 MDHEN and CDR2 SYDVKM. CDR3 bases: TGTGCCAGCAGTTTTAAGGGACAACCTAACTACGAGCAGTACTTC. It yields the protein CASSFKGQPNYEQYF.

The chain links TRBV19 to TRBJ2-5; possibly TRBD1 or TRBD2 for D (5 bases each). V was cut by 6 bases and J by 6 bases, with 26 bases left in between. CDR1 and CDR2 (germline): LNHDA, SQIVND (reference sequence). The CDR3 extends over 17 amino acids. The CDR3: CASSGVMRTLDVKTQYF. In nucleotides, the CDR3 is TGTGCCAGTAGCGGGGTCATGAGGACACTGGACGTGAAGACCCAGTACTTC.

The chain combines TRBV6-5 with TRBJ2-7, with 9 bases identical to TRBD1. After removal of 7 bases from V and 5 bases from J, the junction contained 9 bases not matched to a gene. Germline V lookup: CDR1 MNHEY, CDR2 SVGAGI. CDR3 length: 14 residues. The CDR3, as DNA: TGTGCCAGCACTAGAGACAGGGGGAGGAACGAGCAGTACTTC. Encoded protein: CASTRDRGRNEQYF.

The V call is TRBV6-2 or TRBV6-3, the J call TRBJ1-1, with D perhaps matching TRBD1 (6 bases). Germline V gene data show CDR1 as MNHEY and CDR2 as SVGEGT. CDR3 size: 15 residues. V was pared by 5 bases and J by 1 base, with 14 bases between. The CDR3 region is CASSTQGYPNTEAFF. CDR3 bases: TGTGCCAGCAGTACCCAGGGGTATCCGAACACTGAAGCTTTCTTT.